The clone carrying this TCR beta chain showed up just a few times. TCRdb reanalysed the 5' RACE reads using MiXCR and keeps one entry per CDR3 protein. The sample consists of under 300,000 distinct CDR3 sequences, 10% to 15% of them appearing once. This record comes from a study of identical twins. Between the trimmed V and J ends, which lost 1 base and 4 bases, there was a span of 10 bases. Germline V CDR1 and CDR2: LGHDT, YNNKEL (reference sequence). The CDR3 extends over 14 amino acids. The same sample was also studied in work on yellow fever vaccine responses in identical twins.

The receptor's source is a woman between 18 and 29 years old in good health. J is TRBJ1-1 and V is TRBV3-1; D remains unclear. The sequencing input was memory (CD45RO+) T cells sorted from blood. CDR3 in amino acids: CASSQGIEGTEAFF. CDR3 nucleotides: TGTGCCAGCAGCCAAGGGATTGAGGGCACTGAAGCTTTCTTT.